This TCR beta chain came from a study of Ad26.COV2.S vaccination and SARS-CoV-2 variants. Study-level background: The authors gave Ad26.COV2.S intramuscularly, either once or twice 56 days apart.

Per germline, CDR1 SGHRS and CDR2 YFSETQ. The CDR3 loop spans 15 amino acids. V shed 0 bases and J shed 0 bases, with 9 bases lying between them. Details on this clone: Its antigen remains unidentified.

As for treatment: about 20 received Ad26.COV2.S at low or high dose, single or two shots; several received placebo; per-sample allocation not given. Collection of the samples took place on day 63 after the first injection of vaccine or placebo. Boston supplied an adult donor aged 18-55 years. TCRdb keeps only in-frame clones here, not all; method: immunoSEQ multiplex PCR. The profile shows under 600,000 clones, 89% of them singletons. Study-wide points: People who got the vaccine had more spike-specific TCR breadth than people who got placebo.

The TCR sequence derives from a person between 18 and 60 years old who received the Ad26.COV2.S COVID-19 vaccine or a placebo. The sequencing here drew on peripheral blood, taken in a trial of Ad26.COV2.S vaccine versus placebo. V is TRBV5-1 and J is TRBJ1-1; no definite D call. The CDR3 DNA is TGCGCCAGCAGCTTGGATCCAGGCATGAACACTGAAGCTTTCTTT. This sequence encodes CASSLDPGMNTEAFF.